This T cell receptor beta chain came from a study of CD4 T cells in relation to SARS-CoV-2 and coronaviruses. General observations from the study: Around 62% of donors had memory CD4+ clonotypes crossrecognizing SARS-CoV-2 and common cold coronavirus spike. Crossreactivity was assessed only for spike protein, not other viral proteins.

The unexposed donors gave CD4+ T cells in about 2010-2019, prior to COVID-19. Trimming stripped 3 bases from V and 5 bases from J, with 11 bases between. The CDR3 sequence is 14 residues long. Germline V lookup: CDR1 MNHNS, CDR2 SASEGT. Uncultured naive and memory CD4+ T cells supplied DNA for deep TCR-beta sequencing. Sequencing used immunoSEQ multiplex PCR; TCRdb keeps in-frame clones, though not all of them. Of 65,000 or so clones listed, 94% were seen once; the top ten hold 0.13% to 0.15%. Turning to this clone: The target antigen is unknown.

V usage is TRBV6-1 and J usage is TRBJ2-1; D perhaps matches TRBD1 (5 bases). The TCR was taken from a human donor in good health. Material for sequencing was naive CD4+ T cells from PBMCs. Stated subset: naive CD4+ T cells isolated by negative enrichment. In DNA, the CDR3 is TGTGCCAGCAGTGATAGGACAACAAACAATGAGCAGTTCTTC. Translation gives CASSDRTTNNEQFF.